This T cell receptor (beta chain) appears in the sequencing data of a study of blood T cells in healthy people across ages. As concerns this clonotype: Its specificity is unknown.

Germline-derived CDR1 and CDR2 are MNHEY and SMNVEV (reference sequence). This CDR3 is 17 amino acids long. The V end was cut by 0 bases, the J end by 4 bases, with 13 bases between. Next came a second PCR, run for about 6 to 11 cycles, which used a sample-barcoded 5' primer along with a J-beta primer mix. TCRdb called the 5' RACE reads again in MiXCR, with one record for every CDR3 protein. The sample has 1.5 million to 2 million distinct CDR3 sequences, about two fifths seen once. Findings and caveats of the study: Changes in expanded clonotypes were possibly confounded, as the CMV status of donors was unknown.

The TCR sequence derives from a human donor in good health. This chain links TRBV27 with TRBJ2-6, with D perhaps matching TRBD1 or TRBD2 (5 bases each). The specimen sequenced was blood. CDR3 coding DNA: TGTGCCAGCAGTTTATCGAAGAAGGGACCCGGGGCCAACGTCCTGACTTTC. Translated, it gives CASSLSKKGPGANVLTF.